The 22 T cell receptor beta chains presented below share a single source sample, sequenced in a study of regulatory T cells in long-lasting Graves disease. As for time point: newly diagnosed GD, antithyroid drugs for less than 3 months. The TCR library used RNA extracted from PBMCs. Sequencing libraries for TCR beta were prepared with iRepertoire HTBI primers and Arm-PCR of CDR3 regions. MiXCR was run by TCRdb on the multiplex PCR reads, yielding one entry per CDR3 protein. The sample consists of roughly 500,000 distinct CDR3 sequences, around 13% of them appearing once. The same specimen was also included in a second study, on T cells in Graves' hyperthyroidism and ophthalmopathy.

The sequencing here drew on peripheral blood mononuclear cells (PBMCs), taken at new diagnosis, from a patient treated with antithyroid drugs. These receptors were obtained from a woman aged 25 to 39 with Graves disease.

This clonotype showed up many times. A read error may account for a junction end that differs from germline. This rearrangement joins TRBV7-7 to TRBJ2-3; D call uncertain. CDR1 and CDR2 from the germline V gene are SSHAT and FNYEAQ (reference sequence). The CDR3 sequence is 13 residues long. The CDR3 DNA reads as TGTGCTAGCAGCCAAGGCCAGACAGATACGCAGTATTTT. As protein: CASSQGQTDTQYF.

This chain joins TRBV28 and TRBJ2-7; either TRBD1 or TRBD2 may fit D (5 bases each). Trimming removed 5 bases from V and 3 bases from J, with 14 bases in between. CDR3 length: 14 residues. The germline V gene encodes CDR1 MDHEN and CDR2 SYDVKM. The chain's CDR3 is CASSTPGTLYEQYF. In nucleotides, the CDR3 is TGTGCCAGCAGTACACCCGGGACGCTCTACGAGCAGTACTTC.

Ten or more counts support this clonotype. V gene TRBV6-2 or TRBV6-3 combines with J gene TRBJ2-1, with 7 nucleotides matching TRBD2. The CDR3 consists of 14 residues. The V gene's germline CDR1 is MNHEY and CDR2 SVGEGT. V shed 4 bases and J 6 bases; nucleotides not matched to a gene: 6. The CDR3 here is CASSSLAAINEQFF. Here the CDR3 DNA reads TGTGCCAGCAGTTCCCTAGCGGCGATCAATGAGCAGTTCTTC.

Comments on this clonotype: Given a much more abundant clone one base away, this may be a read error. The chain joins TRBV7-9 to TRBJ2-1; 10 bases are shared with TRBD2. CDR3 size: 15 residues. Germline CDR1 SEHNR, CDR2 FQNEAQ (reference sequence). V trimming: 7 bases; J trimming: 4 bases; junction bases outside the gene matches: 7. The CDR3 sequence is CASTETSGDYNEQFF. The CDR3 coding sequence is TGTGCCAGCACCGAAACTAGCGGGGATTACAATGAGCAGTTCTTC.

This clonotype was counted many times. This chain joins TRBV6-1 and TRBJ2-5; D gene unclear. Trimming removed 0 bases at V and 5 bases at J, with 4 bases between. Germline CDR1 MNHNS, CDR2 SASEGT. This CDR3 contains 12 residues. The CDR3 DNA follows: TGTGCCAGCAGTGAAGCGCCGGAGACCCAGTACTTC. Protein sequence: CASSEAPETQYF.

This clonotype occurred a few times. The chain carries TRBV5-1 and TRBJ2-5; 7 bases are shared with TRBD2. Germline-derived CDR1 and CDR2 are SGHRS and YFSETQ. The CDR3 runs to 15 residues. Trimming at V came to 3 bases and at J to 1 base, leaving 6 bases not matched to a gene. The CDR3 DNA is TGCGCCAGCAGCTCCCTAGCGGTAATCCAAGAGACCCAGTACTTC. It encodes CASSSLAVIQETQYF.

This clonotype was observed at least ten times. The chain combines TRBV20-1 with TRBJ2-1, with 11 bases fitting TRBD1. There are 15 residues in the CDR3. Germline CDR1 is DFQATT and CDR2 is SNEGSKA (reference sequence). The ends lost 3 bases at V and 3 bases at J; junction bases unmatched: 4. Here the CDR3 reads CSASPGQGGYNEQFF. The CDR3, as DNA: TGCAGTGCTAGTCCGGGACAGGGGGGCTACAATGAGCAGTTCTTC.

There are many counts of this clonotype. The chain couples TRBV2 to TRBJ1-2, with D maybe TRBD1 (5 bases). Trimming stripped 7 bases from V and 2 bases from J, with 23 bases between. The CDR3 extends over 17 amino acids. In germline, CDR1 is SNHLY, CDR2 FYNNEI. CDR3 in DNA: TGTGCCAGCACCGAAACCCCGAGTACAGGCAAGAACTATGGCTACACCTTC. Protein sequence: CASTETPSTGKNYGYTF.

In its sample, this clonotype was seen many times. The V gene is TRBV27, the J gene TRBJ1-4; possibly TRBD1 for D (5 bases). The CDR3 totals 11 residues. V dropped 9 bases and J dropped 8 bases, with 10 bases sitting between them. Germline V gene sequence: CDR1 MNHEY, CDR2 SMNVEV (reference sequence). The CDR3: CASWGGEKLFF. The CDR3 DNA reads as TGTGCCAGTTGGGGCGGAGAAAAACTGTTTTTT.

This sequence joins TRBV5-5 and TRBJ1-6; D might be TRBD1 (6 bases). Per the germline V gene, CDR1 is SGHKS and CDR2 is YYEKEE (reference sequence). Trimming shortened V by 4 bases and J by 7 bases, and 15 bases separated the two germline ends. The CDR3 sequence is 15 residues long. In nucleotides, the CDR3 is TGTGCCAGCAGCGGGGGAGGGGGTTCCAATTCACCCCTCCACTTT. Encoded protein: CASSGGGGSNSPLHF.

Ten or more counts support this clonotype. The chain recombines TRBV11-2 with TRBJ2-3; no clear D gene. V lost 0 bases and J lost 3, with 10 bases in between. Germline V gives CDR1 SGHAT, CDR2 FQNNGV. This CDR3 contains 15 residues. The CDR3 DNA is TGTGCCAGCAGCTTAGAGGCGCGGATGACAGATACGCAGTATTTT. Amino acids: CASSLEARMTDTQYF.

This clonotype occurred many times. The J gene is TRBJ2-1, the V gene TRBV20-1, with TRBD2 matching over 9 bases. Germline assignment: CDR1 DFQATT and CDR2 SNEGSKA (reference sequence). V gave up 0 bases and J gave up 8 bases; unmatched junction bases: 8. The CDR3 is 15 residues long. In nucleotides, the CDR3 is TGCAGTGCTAGAGATCGACTAGCGGTTTGGGATGAGCAGTTCTTC. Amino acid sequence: CSARDRLAVWDEQFF.

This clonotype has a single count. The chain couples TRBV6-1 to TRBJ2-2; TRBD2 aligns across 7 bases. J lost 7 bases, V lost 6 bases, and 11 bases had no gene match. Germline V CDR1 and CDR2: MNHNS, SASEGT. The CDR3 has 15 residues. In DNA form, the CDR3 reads TGTGCCAGCAGCCCCGTGAGGGAGGGTCACGGGGAGCTGTTTTTT. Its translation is CASSPVREGHGELFF.

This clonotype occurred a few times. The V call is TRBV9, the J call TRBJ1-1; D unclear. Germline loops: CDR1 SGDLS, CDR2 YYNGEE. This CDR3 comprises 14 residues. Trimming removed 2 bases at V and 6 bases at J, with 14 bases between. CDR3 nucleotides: TGTGCCAGCAGCGTCAGCCATGAAGCGCCTGAAGCTTTCTTT. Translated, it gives CASSVSHEAPEAFF.

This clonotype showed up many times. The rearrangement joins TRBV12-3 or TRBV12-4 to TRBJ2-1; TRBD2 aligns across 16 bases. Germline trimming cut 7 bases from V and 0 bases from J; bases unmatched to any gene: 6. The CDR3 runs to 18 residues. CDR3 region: CASNPGLAGGPSYNEQFF. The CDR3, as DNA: TGTGCCAGCAACCCGGGACTAGCGGGAGGGCCCTCCTACAATGAGCAGTTCTTC.

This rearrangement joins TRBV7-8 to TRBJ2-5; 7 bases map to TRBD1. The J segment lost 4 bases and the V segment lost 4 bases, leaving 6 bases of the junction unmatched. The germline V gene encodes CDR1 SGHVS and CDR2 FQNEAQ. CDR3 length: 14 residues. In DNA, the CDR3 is TGTGCCAGCAGCTACGGACAGGCCGGAGAGACCCAGTACTTC. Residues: CASSYGQAGETQYF.

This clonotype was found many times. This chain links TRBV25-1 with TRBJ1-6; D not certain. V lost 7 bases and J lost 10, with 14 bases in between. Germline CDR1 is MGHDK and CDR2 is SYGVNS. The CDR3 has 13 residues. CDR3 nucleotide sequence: TGTGCCAGCACTGCTAGAGTAAACTCACCCCTCCACTTT. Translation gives CASTARVNSPLHF.

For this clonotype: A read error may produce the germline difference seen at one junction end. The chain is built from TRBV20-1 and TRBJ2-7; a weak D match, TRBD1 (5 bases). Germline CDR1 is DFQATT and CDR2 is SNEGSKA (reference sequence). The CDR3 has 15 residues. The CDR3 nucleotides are TGCAGTGCTAGAGATAGGATCACAGGTTCCTCCGAGCAGTGCTTC. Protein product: CSARDRITGSSEQCF.

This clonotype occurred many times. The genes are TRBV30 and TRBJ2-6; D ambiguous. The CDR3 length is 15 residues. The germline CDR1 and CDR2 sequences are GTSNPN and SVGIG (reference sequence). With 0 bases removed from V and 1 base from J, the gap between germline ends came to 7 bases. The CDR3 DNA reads TGTGCCTGGAGTGTAATTGGGTCTGGGGCCAACGTCCTGACTTTC. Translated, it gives CAWSVIGSGANVLTF.

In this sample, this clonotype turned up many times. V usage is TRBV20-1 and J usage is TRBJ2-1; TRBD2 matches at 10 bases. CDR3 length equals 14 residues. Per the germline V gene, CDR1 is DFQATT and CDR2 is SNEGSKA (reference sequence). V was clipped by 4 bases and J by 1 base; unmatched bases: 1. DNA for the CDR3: TGCAGTGCTACTAGCGGGAGTTCCTACAATGAGCAGTTCTTC. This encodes CSATSGSSYNEQFF.

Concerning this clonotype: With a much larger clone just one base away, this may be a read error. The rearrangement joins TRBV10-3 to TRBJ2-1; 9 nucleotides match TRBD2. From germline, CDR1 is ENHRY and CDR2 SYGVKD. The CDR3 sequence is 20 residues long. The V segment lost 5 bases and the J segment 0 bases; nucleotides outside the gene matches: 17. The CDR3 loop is CAISRGRLAAHLGSYNEQFF. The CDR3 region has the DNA TGTGCCATCAGTCGAGGGAGACTAGCGGCGCACCTCGGCTCCTACAATGAGCAGTTCTTC.

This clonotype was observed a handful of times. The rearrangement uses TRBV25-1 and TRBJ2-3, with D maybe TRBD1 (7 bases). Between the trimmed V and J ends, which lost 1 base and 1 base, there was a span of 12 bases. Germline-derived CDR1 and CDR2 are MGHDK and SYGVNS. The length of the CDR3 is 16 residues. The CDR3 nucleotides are TGTGCCAGCAGTGAATTTGGAGGGACAGGCACAGATACGCAGTATTTT. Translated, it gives CASSEFGGTGTDTQYF.